One sample yielded the 5 T cell receptor beta chains listed below, sequenced in a study of cytomegalovirus exposure and HLA in healthy donors. Primers included in the PCR were 60 Vbeta and 13 Jbeta primers. The method was immunoSEQ multiplex PCR; TCRdb's version includes in-frame clones alone and lacks a portion of them. The sample lists about 130,000 clones, around 70% occurring once. The specimen was PBMCs. The receptors were sampled from a man aged 40-49 years in good health and CMV-seropositive.

The chain links TRBV5-1 to TRBJ1-1; TRBD1 is a possible D gene (5 bases). Germline V CDR1 and CDR2: SGHRS, YFSETQ. CDR3 length equals 13 residues. Trimming shortened V by 4 bases and J by 6 bases, and 13 bases separated the two germline ends. The CDR3 DNA reads TGCGCCAGCAGCGTAGGAGGGGCCGCTGAAGCTTTCTTT. It translates to CASSVGGAAEAFF.

V gene TRBV18 combines with J gene TRBJ2-7, with 9 nucleotides matching TRBD1. This CDR3 is 15 amino acids long. CDR1 is KGHSH, CDR2 LQKENI, per germline. With V trimmed by 3 bases and J by 5 bases, 8 bases remained unmatched. The CDR3 loop is CASSPNLQGAHEQYF. The CDR3, as DNA: TGTGCCAGCTCACCGAATTTACAGGGGGCCCACGAGCAGTACTTC.

This rearrangement joins TRBV6-4 to TRBJ2-7; 7 bases agree with TRBD2. Looked up from germline, CDR1 is MRHNA and CDR2 is SNTAGT. The CDR3 spans 15 residues. With 7 bases clipped from V and 3 bases from J, the junction kept 12 bases outside the gene matches. The CDR3 DNA follows: TGTGCCAGCACCGGGGTGGGGGGACTAAACTACGAGCAGTACTTC. The encoded protein is CASTGVGGLNYEQYF.

The rearrangement joins TRBV9 to TRBJ2-7, with TRBD2 matching over 11 bases. Trimming removed 0 bases from V and 6 bases from J; junction bases left unmatched: 5. CDR1 SGDLS and CDR2 YYNGEE come from the germline V gene. This CDR3 spans 15 amino acids. CDR3 region: CASSVEGLAGGEQYF. CDR3 DNA sequence: TGTGCCAGCAGCGTAGAAGGTCTAGCGGGGGGCGAGCAGTACTTC.

This clone was picked up one time. The chain has TRBV13 and TRBJ1-6; 7 nucleotides line up with TRBD1. V was pared by 5 bases and J by 4 bases, with 5 bases of the junction left unmatched. The germline V gene has CDR1 PRHDT and CDR2 FYEKMQ (reference sequence). The CDR3 has 15 amino acids. The CDR3 nucleotides are TGTGCCAGCAGCCCAGGGACAGAATATAATTCACCCCTCCACTTT. This encodes CASSPGTEYNSPLHF.